The clone carrying this T cell receptor (beta chain) was recorded once. The source of the sample is a study of blood T cell repertoires in COVID-19. Sequencing was performed with immunoSEQ multiplex PCR; in TCRdb, only in-frame clones are kept and a portion is missing. The profile shows about 53,000 clones, approximately 84% of them singletons. The sample taken for sequencing was peripheral blood. This clonotype was obtained from a human donor in a cohort sampled during active COVID-19.

DNA for the CDR3: TGTGCCAGTAGGACGGACAGGAGCTCCTACAATGAGCAGTTCTTC. It is translated as CASRTDRSSYNEQFF. The chain combines TRBV19 with TRBJ2-1; 7 bases are shared with TRBD1. J was trimmed by 0 bases and V by 6 bases; bases with no gene match: 5. The CDR3 totals 15 residues. Germline V CDR1 and CDR2: LNHDA, SQIVND (reference sequence).